The 2 T cell receptor beta chains listed next were all sequenced from one sample in a study of shared clonotypes between healthy human individuals. The data were produced by immunoSEQ multiplex PCR, yet TCRdb's version contains in-frame clones alone and is incomplete. The repertoire includes around 1.9 million clones, about 93% of them detected once, and more than 1.5% sits in the top ten. In the naive CD8 group, cells lacked CD45RO and were positively selected for CCR7, so terminally differentiated effector memory CD45RA+ cells were left out. Sequencing input: naive CD8+ T cells from PBMCs. The receptors originated from a man aged 18 to 30 in good health. Some clones in this sample may be carry-over from other donors' samples.

This sequence joins TRBV29-1 and TRBJ2-7, with a possible D match to TRBD2 (6 bases). CDR3 length: 12 residues. V was cut by 7 bases and J by 6 bases, with 16 bases left in between. Germline V CDR1 and CDR2: SQVTM, ANQGSEA. In nucleotides, the CDR3 is TGCAGCGCACATAGCGGAAGAGGCGAGCAGTACTTC. As protein: CSAHSGRGEQYF.

The genes are TRBV18 and TRBJ2-2; the match to TRBD2 covers 12 bases. The V gene's germline CDR1 is KGHSH and CDR2 LQKENI. Trimming took 4 bases from V and 4 from J; bases not matched to a gene: 7. This CDR3 comprises 17 residues. CDR3 amino acids: CASSHPGLAGSTGELFF. The CDR3 bases are TGTGCCAGCTCACACCCAGGACTAGCGGGATCCACCGGGGAGCTGTTTTTT.